A single sample is the source of the 29 T cell receptor beta chains below, sequenced in a study of CXCR3-negative and CXCR3-positive naive CD8 T cells. UMI-tagged TRB cDNA libraries were built via 5' RACE. TCRdb reprocessed the 5' RACE reads and keeps a single row for each CDR3 protein, giving no DNA. The data show more than 50,000 distinct CDR3 sequences, and the top ten clones hold roughly 1.6%. The sample was naive CXCR3- CD8+ T cells from blood. This sample's subset: CD45RO-CCR7+CD27+CD95- naive CD8+ T cells lacking CXCR3 (TNR3-). These receptors came from a human donor in good health. Some clones in this sample may be carry-over from other donors' samples.

J is TRBJ2-2 and V is TRBV6-5; TCRdb names TRBD1, which stays unverified in the absence of DNA. The CDR3 runs to 16 residues. Germline V gene sequence: CDR1 MNHEY, CDR2 SVGAGI. The CDR3 here is CASMPRTGRNTGELFF.

CDR3: CASSQEKSLGTGEEETQYF. The chain joins TRBV4-3 to TRBJ2-5; no DNA is available, so the TRBD1 call from TCRdb remains unchecked. The CDR3 is 19 residues long. Germline loops: CDR1 LGHNA, CDR2 YSLEER.

This chain links TRBV27 with TRBJ1-2. This CDR3 spans 14 amino acids. From germline, CDR1 is MNHEY and CDR2 SMNVEV (reference sequence). The CDR3 region is CASSAQGLGYGYTF.

The J gene is TRBJ1-5, the V gene TRBV6-6. The CDR3 consists of 17 residues. Per the germline V gene, CDR1 is MNHNY and CDR2 is SVGAGI (reference sequence). The CDR3 loop is CASSSTLLQAPNQPQHF.

The rearrangement uses TRBV28 and TRBJ1-4; TCRdb picks TRBD1, but there is no DNA to check that call. From germline, CDR1 is MDHEN and CDR2 SYDVKM. This CDR3 is 15 amino acids long. Here the CDR3 reads CASRARDTTNEKLFF.

CDR3 protein: CASSDGGELFF. This sequence joins TRBV25-1 and TRBJ2-2. Germline V CDR1 and CDR2: MGHDK, SYGVNS. This CDR3 has 11 residues.

By frequency, this clonotype registers medium-sized. The V gene is TRBV19, the J gene TRBJ2-1. The germline CDR1 and CDR2 sequences are LNHDA and SQIVND (reference sequence). The length of the CDR3 is 14 residues. CDR3: CASKASFSYNEQFF.

This chain uses TRBV6-2 or TRBV6-3 with TRBJ2-7; TCRdb's assignment of TRBD1 cannot be checked, as there is no DNA. The germline CDR1 and CDR2 sequences are MNHEY and SVGEGT. The CDR3 sequence is 15 residues long. CDR3 amino acids: CASSSAGGSSYEQYF.

The chain is built from TRBV5-6 and TRBJ2-5; the D call from TCRdb, TRBD2, cannot be confirmed without DNA. This CDR3 is 16 amino acids long. Germline CDR1 reads SGHDT; CDR2 reads YYEEEE. CDR3 loop: CASSLTRSWEMETQYF.

The chain recombines TRBV7-2 with TRBJ2-7; TCRdb designates TRBD1, a call that cannot be tested without DNA. CDR3 length: 14 residues. In germline, CDR1 is SGHTA, CDR2 FQGNSA. CDR3: CASSLAAGTYEQYF.

The chain carries TRBV7-3 and TRBJ2-3; lacking DNA, the TRBD2 call made by TCRdb goes unchecked. CDR3 length equals 17 residues. Germline V lookup: CDR1 SGHTA, CDR2 FQGTGA. The CDR3: CASSLRLAGAVTDTQYF.

This rearrangement joins TRBV29-1 to TRBJ2-3; TCRdb returns TRBD1, unconfirmable since there is no DNA. This CDR3 has 16 amino acids. Germline lookup yields CDR1 SQVTM and CDR2 ANQGSEA. The CDR3 protein is CSVIPPNQVDTDTQYF.

The V gene is TRBV12-3 or TRBV12-4, the J gene TRBJ2-3; the TCRdb call, TRBD1, lacks DNA for checking. The CDR3 totals 15 residues. CDR3 residues: CASNADSFTTDTQYF.

The chain uses TRBV7-8 and TRBJ2-3; the D call from TCRdb, TRBD2, cannot be confirmed without DNA. Germline CDR1 SGHVS, CDR2 FQNEAQ. This CDR3 region has 12 residues. CDR3: CASSLSGTVHRF.

The rearrangement joins TRBV20-1 to TRBJ2-7; TCRdb proposes TRBD1, but this gene call is untestable without DNA. CDR1 is DFQATT, CDR2 SNEGSKA, per germline (reference sequence). The CDR3 runs to 13 residues. The CDR3 spells CSARTGLSYEQYF.

The chain uses TRBV24-1 and TRBJ2-7; TCRdb selects TRBD1, and the lack of DNA leaves this call unchecked. The CDR3 runs to 13 residues. Germline values: CDR1 KGHDR, CDR2 SFDVKD. CDR3 sequence reads: CATSAGGSYEQYF.

This sequence joins TRBV6-5 and TRBJ2-7; TCRdb selects TRBD1, and the lack of DNA leaves this call unchecked. The germline CDR1 and CDR2 sequences are MNHEY and SVGAGI. This CDR3 region has 15 residues. This CDR3 reads CASSFTGTGTREQYF.

The chain uses TRBV21-1 and TRBJ1-4; absent DNA, TCRdb's TRBD1 call cannot be checked. TRBV21-1 is labeled a pseudogene. This CDR3 region has 16 residues. The CDR3 reads CASSTTPNRGSEKLFF.

The V gene is TRBV6-5, the J gene TRBJ2-1; TCRdb lists TRBD2, though no DNA is available to test this call. The CDR3 loop spans 15 amino acids. The germline CDR1 and CDR2 sequences are MNHEY and SVGAGI. The chain's CDR3 is CASRVGLAGGPTQFF.

The chain carries TRBV14 and TRBJ2-1; with no DNA, the TCRdb D assignment of TRBD1 cannot be verified. CDR3 length: 13 amino acids. The germline V gene has CDR1 SGHDN and CDR2 FVKESK. CDR3 sequence reads: CASSSVGYNEQFF.

The genes are TRBV20-1 and TRBJ2-7; with no DNA, the TCRdb D assignment of TRBD2 cannot be verified. Germline-derived CDR1 and CDR2 are DFQATT and SNEGSKA (reference sequence). The CDR3 is 15 amino acids. The CDR3 sequence: CSASSTGPPTYEQYF.

This sequence joins TRBV28 and TRBJ2-7; TCRdb reports TRBD1, a call that lacks DNA to check it against. CDR3 length: 15 amino acids. Looked up from germline, CDR1 is MDHEN and CDR2 is SYDVKM. The CDR3 loop is CASSYRDRRSYEQYF.

The chain uses TRBV4-3 and TRBJ1-1; TCRdb lists TRBD1, though no DNA is available to test this call. The CDR3 runs 16 residues. Germline assignment: CDR1 LGHNA and CDR2 YSLEER. CDR3 in amino acids: CASSQDTGYVGTEAFF.

This rearrangement joins TRBV10-3 to TRBJ1-3; the D call from TCRdb, TRBD1, cannot be confirmed without DNA. This CDR3 contains 14 residues. Looked up from germline, CDR1 is ENHRY and CDR2 is SYGVKD. CDR3 residues: CAIKGPDTRNTIYF.

The V gene is TRBV5-6, the J gene TRBJ2-7; the D call from TCRdb, TRBD1, cannot be confirmed without DNA. CDR3 length: 15 residues. Per germline, CDR1 SGHDT and CDR2 YYEEEE. CDR3 loop: CASSSPGQGAHEQYF.

This chain links TRBV28 with TRBJ2-1; the TRBD2 assignment by TCRdb is unverifiable without DNA. Germline V lookup: CDR1 MDHEN, CDR2 SYDVKM. The CDR3 is made up of 15 amino acids. The CDR3 spells CASSLGLAGGHEQFF.

This CDR3 reads CASSFTSGTYNEQFF. This rearrangement joins TRBV19 to TRBJ2-1; the TRBD2 assignment by TCRdb is unverifiable without DNA. Germline V lookup: CDR1 LNHDA, CDR2 SQIVND (reference sequence). This CDR3 region has 15 residues.

V gene TRBV29-1 combines with J gene TRBJ2-5; TCRdb designates TRBD1, a call that cannot be tested without DNA. CDR3 length equals 14 residues. Germline assignment: CDR1 SQVTM and CDR2 ANQGSEA. The CDR3 is CSVETGLDQETQYF.

The chain carries TRBV28 and TRBJ2-5; TCRdb outputs TRBD2, but without DNA this stays unchecked. This CDR3 contains 13 residues. The germline CDR1 and CDR2 sequences are MDHEN and SYDVKM. The CDR3 loop reads CASGVLEGETQYF. Full variable domain (rest looked up from reference TRBV28 and TRBJ2-5): DVKVTQSSRYLVKRTGEKVFLECVQDMDHENMFWYRQDPGLGLRLIYFSYDVKMKEKGDIPEGYSVSREKKERFSLILESASTNQTSMYLCASGVLEGETQYFGPGTRLLVL.